Listed below are T cell receptor beta chains from one sample, sequenced in a study of T cells in Graves' hyperthyroidism and ophthalmopathy. Via MiXCR, TCRdb re-called the multiplex PCR reads, giving one row per CDR3 protein. This sample has under 650,000 distinct CDR3 sequences; about 17% occur once, and the top ten carry around 3.9%. The specimen was blood. These receptors originate from a woman younger than 45 with Graves' hyperthyroidism. The CDR3 runs from the conserved cysteine through the conserved F or W. D genes are given only for firm matches. Not all rows give a size; the values are once, few, many and, for expanded clones, a class.

-	few	TRBJ2-2	TRBV20-1	CSARSDGELFF	TGCAGTGCTAGGTCAGATGGGGAGCTGTTTTTT
-	-	TRBJ1-5	TRBV19	CATSGAIPSPQHF	TGTGCCACCTCAGGGGCAATACCTTCGCCCCAGCATTTT
TRBD2	-	TRBJ2-1	TRBV11-2	CASSKTSGMRNEQFF	TGTGCCAGCAGTAAAACTAGCGGGATGCGAAATGAGCAGTTCTTC
TRBD1	few	TRBJ2-7	TRBV7-3	CASSPDRGREQYF	TGTGCCAGCAGCCCCGATAGGGGGCGCGAGCAGTACTTC
TRBD2	few	TRBJ2-5	TRBV20-1	CSARDTVREVRGETQYF	TGCAGTGCTAGAGATACTGTGCGGGAGGTTCGGGGGGAGACCCAGTACTTC
-	few	TRBJ1-5	TRBV20-1	CSARWGRNQPQHF	TGCAGTGCTAGATGGGGGCGTAATCAGCCCCAGCATTTT
-	-	TRBJ1-1	TRBV28	CASREVQTEAFF	TGTGCCAGCAGGGAGGTACAAACCGAAGCTTTCTTT
-	-	TRBJ2-2	TRBV20-1	CSAVDQTNTGELFF	TGCAGTGCCGTGGACCAAACGAACACCGGGGAGCTGTTTTTT
-	-	TRBJ2-7	TRBV5-1	CASRSASSSYDQYF	TGCGCCAGCAGGTCGGCAAGTAGCTCCTACGACCAGTACTTC
-	-	TRBJ2-1	TRBV20-1	CSASNRGIGNEQFF	TGCAGTGCTAGTAACCGGGGGATCGGGAATGAGCAGTTCTTC
-	few	TRBJ1-6	TRBV20-1	CSASLRGRENSPLHF	TGCAGTGCTAGTCTCCGCGGTCGGGAGAATTCACCCCTCCACTTT
-	many	TRBJ1-5	TRBV7-8	CASRIGTGINQPQHF	TGTGCCAGCAGGATCGGGACTGGGATTAATCAGCCCCAGCATTTT
-	-	TRBJ2-5	TRBV6-1	CASPKGGRDGETQYF	TGTGCCAGCCCTAAAGGGGGGCGGGATGGGGAGACCCAGTACTTC
-	-	TRBJ2-2	TRBV5-1	CASRGSPKNTGELFF	TGCGCCAGCAGGGGTTCTCCTAAGAACACCGGGGAGCTGTTTTTT
TRBD2	-	TRBJ2-3	TRBV2	CASTFGLAGGTDTQYF	TGTGCCAGCACCTTTGGACTAGCGGGAGGGACAGATACGCAGTATTTT
-	many	TRBJ2-7	TRBV28	CASSFQTGSSYEQYF	TGTGCCAGCAGTTTCCAGACGGGGAGCTCCTACGAGCAGTACTTC
TRBD1	few	TRBJ2-1	TRBV14	CASSHWGQDYNEQFF	TGTGCCAGCAGCCATTGGGGACAGGATTACAATGAGCAGTTCTTC
-	many	TRBJ1-5	TRBV6-1	CASSELGSYNSNQPQHF	TGTGCCAGCAGTGAACTGGGGTCATATAATAGCAATCAGCCCCAGCATTTT
-	few	TRBJ2-2	TRBV27	CASSLTAVTGELFF	TGTGCCAGCAGTTTAACAGCGGTCACCGGGGAGCTGTTTTTT
-	many	TRBJ2-7	TRBV28	CASSRGNTEQYF	TGTGCCAGCAGCAGGGGCAATACCGAGCAGTACTTC
-	few	TRBJ1-2	TRBV4-3	CASSQERGINYGYTF	TGCGCCAGCAGCCAAGAGAGGGGGATAAACTATGGCTACACCTTC
-	few	TRBJ2-5	TRBV20-1	CSARRSEKETQYF	TGCAGTGCCCGGAGGTCGGAAAAAGAGACCCAGTACTTC
-	few	TRBJ2-7	TRBV29-1	CSVESAGYEQYF	TGCAGCGTTGAATCTGCAGGGTACGAGCAGTACTTC
-	few	TRBJ2-3	TRBV3-1	CASSQDADYPGSPWDTQYF	TGTGCCAGCAGCCAAGATGCGGACTACCCCGGGAGTCCCTGGGATACGCAGTATTTT
TRBD2	many	TRBJ2-3	TRBV27	CASKGLGFTDTQYF	TGTGCCAGCAAGGGACTAGGTTTCACAGATACGCAGTATTTT
-	many	TRBJ2-3	TRBV11-2	CASRAGDTQYF	TGTGCCAGCAGGGCAGGTGATACGCAGTATTTT
-	many	TRBJ2-5	TRBV11-2	CASSLSGARLTTQYF	TGTGCCAGCAGCTTATCAGGGGCTCGTTTGACGACCCAGTACTTC